Listed here are 19 T cell receptor beta chains from one sample, sequenced in a study of cytomegalovirus exposure and HLA in healthy donors. PCR amplification relied on 60 Vbeta primers (plus 13 Jbeta primers). Sequenced by immunoSEQ multiplex PCR; TCRdb stores in-frame clones only, minus some. This sample has 120,000 to 150,000 clones, with around 84% found just once. The source material was PBMCs. The receptors here all came from a boy under 10 years old in good health and CMV-seronegative.

The chain recombines TRBV28 with TRBJ2-3; D is possibly TRBD1 (5 bases). Per the germline V gene, CDR1 is MDHEN and CDR2 is SYDVKM. The CDR3 length is 15 residues. Trimming took off 2 bases at V and 2 bases at J, with 11 bases between the two ends. The CDR3 is CASSLVGVSTDTQYF. In DNA, the CDR3 is TGTGCCAGCAGTTTAGTAGGGGTTTCCACAGATACGCAGTATTTT.

This chain uses TRBV11-2 with TRBJ1-2; 8 positions agree with TRBD1. V was clipped by 5 bases and J by 0 bases; unmatched bases: 11. Germline values: CDR1 SGHAT, CDR2 FQNNGV. CDR3 length equals 17 residues. CDR3 in DNA: TGTGCCAGCAGCCATGTCAGGGGGCGCGGTACTAACTATGGCTACACCTTC. It codes for CASSHVRGRGTNYGYTF.

This clone was seen a few times. The chain couples TRBV6-6 to TRBJ1-5; D might be TRBD1 (6 bases). The ends were cut back, 4 bases at V and 7 bases at J, with 14 bases in the middle. Germline V gene sequence: CDR1 MNHNY, CDR2 SVGAGI (reference sequence). This CDR3 is 14 amino acids long. Here the CDR3 reads CASSSSRGAQPQHF. In DNA form, the CDR3 reads TGTGCCAGCAGTTCCAGCCGGGGGGCCCAGCCCCAGCATTTT.

The chain links TRBV4-2 to TRBJ1-5, with 12 bases matching TRBD1. V was pared by 4 bases and J by 0 bases, with 7 bases of the junction left unmatched. Germline CDR1 LGHNA, CDR2 YNFKEQ. This CDR3 is 18 amino acids long. CDR3 region: CASSPTGQGAYSNQPQHF. The CDR3 nucleotides are TGTGCCAGCAGCCCCACGGGACAGGGGGCATATAGCAATCAGCCCCAGCATTTT.

J is TRBJ1-2 and V is TRBV30; 8 bases align to TRBD1. Germline-derived CDR1 and CDR2 are GTSNPN and SVGIG (reference sequence). V lost 6 bases and J lost 4; bases outside the gene matches: 7. This CDR3 comprises 13 residues. CDR3 bases: TGTGCCTGCACCCCCGACAGGGGCTATGGCTACACCTTC. It encodes CACTPDRGYGYTF.

The chain carries TRBV6-5 and TRBJ1-5; the D gene is possibly TRBD1 (6 bases). V lost 4 bases and J 9 bases, leaving 10 bases between the germline ends. The CDR3 length is 12 residues. CDR1 is MNHEY, CDR2 SVGAGI, per germline. CDR3 region: CASSSQGWPQHF. CDR3 DNA sequence: TGTGCCAGCAGTTCCCAGGGGTGGCCCCAGCATTTT.

V gene TRBV11-2 combines with J gene TRBJ2-1; D uncertain. This CDR3 contains 15 residues. Trimming shortened V by 4 bases and J by 6 bases, and 16 bases separated the two germline ends. Germline V lookup: CDR1 SGHAT, CDR2 FQNNGV. CDR3 DNA sequence: TGTGCCAGCAGCTCCTCGACTTCCGCTTTCAATGAGCAGTTCTTC. Protein product: CASSSSTSAFNEQFF.

V is TRBV25-1 and J is TRBJ2-4, with D uncertain. The germline V gene encodes CDR1 MGHDK and CDR2 SYGVNS. Trimming took off 3 bases at V and 6 bases at J, with 3 bases between the two ends. CDR3 length equals 11 residues. The CDR3 DNA sequence: TGTGCCAGCAGTGACGGAAACATTCAGTACTTC. Translated: CASSDGNIQYF. Full variable domain (rest looked up from reference TRBV25-1 and TRBJ2-4): EADIYQTPRYLVIGTGKKITLECSQTMGHDKMYWYQQDPGMELHLIHYSYGVNSTEKGDLSSESTVSRIRTEHFPLTLESARPSHTSQYLCASSDGNIQYFGAGTRLSVL.

The chain links TRBV6-6 to TRBJ2-7; perhaps TRBD1 as D (5 bases). This CDR3 has 14 residues. Germline lookup yields CDR1 MNHNY and CDR2 SVGAGI (reference sequence). V lost 6 bases, J lost 4 bases, and 16 bases lay in between. CDR3 in amino acids: CASSAGREWYEQYF. The CDR3, as DNA: TGTGCCAGCAGCGCTGGCAGGGAATGGTACGAGCAGTACTTC.

The chain recombines TRBV19 with TRBJ2-1, with 8 bases matching TRBD2. J was trimmed by 4 bases and V by 5 bases; bases with no gene match: 19. Germline CDR1 reads LNHDA; CDR2 reads SQIVND (reference sequence). The CDR3 sequence is 19 residues long. DNA for the CDR3: TGTGCCAGTAGTCTCACCTCGTCGGGAGGGCCCAGTTTGTACAATGAGCAGTTCTTC. Translated, it gives CASSLTSSGGPSLYNEQFF.

The chain has TRBV6-5 and TRBJ2-1, with D tentatively TRBD2 (5 bases). Trimming left V 2 bases short and J 8 bases short, with 19 bases between. Germline CDR1 MNHEY, CDR2 SVGAGI. This CDR3 is 16 amino acids long. CDR3 region: CASSYGYSGGGDEQFF. DNA of the CDR3: TGTGCCAGCAGTTACGGATATTCAGGAGGCGGCGATGAGCAGTTCTTC.

By frequency in the sample, this clone is medium-sized. This chain links TRBV2 with TRBJ2-3, with D unresolved. The V gene's germline CDR1 is SNHLY and CDR2 FYNNEI. The CDR3 length is 13 residues. Deletions cut 8 bases from V and 2 bases from J, with 11 bases between. CDR3 DNA sequence: TGTGCCAGCCTCCAGAGACTCACAGATACGCAGTATTTT. As protein: CASLQRLTDTQYF.

The V gene is TRBV2, the J gene TRBJ2-7; TRBD2 is a possible D gene (5 bases). V was cut by 7 bases and J by 9 bases, with 13 bases left in between. Germline CDR1 reads SNHLY; CDR2 reads FYNNEI. The CDR3 is 11 residues long. DNA of the CDR3: TGTGCCAGCACCCTGAGGGTGGGGCAGTACTTC. Encoded protein: CASTLRVGQYF.

V usage is TRBV27 and J usage is TRBJ2-7; the D is unclear. This CDR3 region has 13 residues. Trimming shortened V by 3 bases and J by 6 bases, and 12 bases separated the two germline ends. CDR1 MNHEY and CDR2 SMNVEV come from the germline V gene (reference sequence). CDR3 coding DNA: TGTGCCAGCAGTTTCGGCAGGTCGCGCGAGCAGTACTTC. This encodes CASSFGRSREQYF.

This clone was observed a handful of times. The V gene is TRBV21-1, the J gene TRBJ1-1; TRBD1 was called by the table and not checked on the DNA. TRBV21-1 is assigned pseudogene status. This CDR3 is built from 16 residues. The DNA of the CDR3 is TGTGCCAGCCCCGGTGGGGACAGATACATGAACACTGAAGCTTTCTTT. It codes for CASPGGDRYMNTEAFF.

In DNA, the CDR3 is TGTGCCACCAGCAGTCCCGGTGATGCTGGGGCCAACGTCCTGACTTTC. This gives the protein CATSSPGDAGANVLTF. The chain recombines TRBV15 with TRBJ2-6, with unresolved D. The germline V and J ends were trimmed by 3 bases and 2 bases, with 11 bases remaining between them. Germline loops: CDR1 LNHNV, CDR2 YYDKDF (reference sequence). The CDR3 is 16 residues long.

This clone was counted only a few times. V gene TRBV9 combines with J gene TRBJ2-7, with a tentative D call TRBD2 (5 bases). V lost 7 bases, J lost 2 bases, and 13 bases lay in between. The germline gives CDR1 SGDLS, CDR2 YYNGEE. The CDR3 is 13 amino acids. The CDR3 DNA is TGTGCCAGCGGTGACGGGAAAACCTACGAGCAGTACTTC. Encoded protein: CASGDGKTYEQYF.

V and J are TRBV7-2 and TRBJ1-2; tentative D call: TRBD1 (5 bases). Trimming shortened V by 3 bases and J by 4 bases, and 9 bases separated the two germline ends. CDR1 and CDR2 (germline): SGHTA, FQGNSA. This CDR3 has 13 amino acids. DNA of the CDR3: TGTGCCAGCAGCTTGACAGAGGCCTATGGCTACACCTTC. This encodes CASSLTEAYGYTF. The complete variable domain, with remaining parts taken from reference TRBV7-2 and TRBJ1-2, reads GAGVSQSPSNKVTEKGKDVELRCDPISGHTALYWYRQSLGQGLEFLIYFQGNSAPDKSGLPSDRFSAERTGGSVSTLTIQRTQQEDSAVYLCASSLTEAYGYTFGSGTRLTVV.

The chain is built from TRBV2 and TRBJ1-2; tentative D call: TRBD1 (5 bases). Per germline, CDR1 SNHLY and CDR2 FYNNEI. Between the trimmed V and J ends, which lost 3 bases and 4 bases, there was a span of 18 bases. The CDR3 has 16 amino acids. CDR3 protein: CASSDRRGREGYGYTF. The CDR3, as DNA: TGTGCCAGCAGTGATAGACGGGGCAGGGAGGGCTATGGCTACACCTTC.